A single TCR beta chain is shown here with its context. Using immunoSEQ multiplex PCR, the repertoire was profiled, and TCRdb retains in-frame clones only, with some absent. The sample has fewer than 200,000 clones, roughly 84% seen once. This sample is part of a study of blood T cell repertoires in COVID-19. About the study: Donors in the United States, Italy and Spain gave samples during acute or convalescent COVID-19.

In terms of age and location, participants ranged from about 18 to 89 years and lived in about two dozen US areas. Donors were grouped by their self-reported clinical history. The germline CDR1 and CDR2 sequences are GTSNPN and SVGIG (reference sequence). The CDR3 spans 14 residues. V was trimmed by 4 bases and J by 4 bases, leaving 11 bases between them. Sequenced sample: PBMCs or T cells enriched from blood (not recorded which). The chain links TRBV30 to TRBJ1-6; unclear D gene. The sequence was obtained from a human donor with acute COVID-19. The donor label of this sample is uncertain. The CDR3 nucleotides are TGTGCCTGGACCCGTGGGGAGTATAATTCACCCCTCCACTTT. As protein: CAWTRGEYNSPLHF.